Each of the 22 T cell receptor beta chains below was sequenced from the same sample in a study of CD8+CD57+ T cells in acquired aplastic anemia. TCR beta VDJ and CDR3 profiles were obtained from a genomic DNA template. TCRdb processed the reads anew with MiXCR; each CDR3 protein has one entry. The data hold about 260,000 distinct CDR3 sequences, with approximately 79% observed a single time. Only patients with CD8+CD57+ cell expansion on flow cytometry were chosen for sequencing. What was sequenced was sorted CD4+, CD8+, or CD8+CD57+ T cells (not recorded which) from PBMCs. The receptor source for this set is a human donor with aplastic anemia.

The rearrangement links TRBV7-8 to TRBJ1-4; D is undetermined. This CDR3 region has 14 residues. Per the germline V gene, CDR1 is SGHVS and CDR2 is FQNEAQ. V lost 3 bases and J 8 bases, leaving 13 bases between the germline ends. The CDR3 sequence: CASSFGGGPEKLFF. DNA of the CDR3: TGTGCCAGCAGCTTCGGAGGAGGACCCGAAAAACTGTTTTTT.

Here the CDR3 reads CSVEDSGMANNSPLHF. CDR3 DNA: TGCAGCGTTGAAGATTCAGGGATGGCGAATAATTCACCCCTCCACTTT. The genes are TRBV29-1 and TRBJ1-6; D is possibly TRBD1 (5 bases). Germline-derived CDR1 and CDR2 are SQVTM and ANQGSEA. CDR3 length: 16 amino acids. Trimming cost V 0 bases and J 5 bases, with 14 bases left between them.

In this sample, this clonotype turned up a few times. No conserved phenylalanine or tryptophan ends this CDR3, so it is likely a read error. It is unclear where the CDR3 begins or ends on the DNA, so no DNA is shown, and the CDR3 is as TCRdb lists it. The gene calls are TRBV7-8 and TRBJ2-3; no DNA check was done on the table's D call, TRBD2. The CDR3 spans 13 residues, counting both ends. The V gene's germline CDR1 is SGHVS and CDR2 FQNEAQ. The CDR3: CASSLGGGPDTYY.

The sample holds a few counts of this clonotype. The rearrangement joins TRBV10-3 to TRBJ2-3; D unclear. The CDR3 spans 11 residues. Germline lookup yields CDR1 ENHRY and CDR2 SYGVKD. V shed 10 bases and J shed 4 bases, with 9 bases lying between them. The CDR3 DNA sequence: TGTGCCACCTACGGAGCAGATACGCAGTATTTT. This sequence encodes CATYGADTQYF.

V and J are TRBV11-3 and TRBJ2-3; perhaps TRBD2 as D (5 bases). Germline values: CDR1 SGHNT, CDR2 YENEEA. The CDR3 totals 15 residues. Trimming took 3 bases from V and 5 from J, leaving 15 bases between them. The CDR3 DNA reads as TGTGCCAGCAGCTTCGGGATGACCGGAATAGATACGCAGTATTTT. It yields the protein CASSFGMTGIDTQYF.

This clonotype was seen only once. The conserved phenylalanine or tryptophan is not found at the CDR3 terminus, so this likely reflects a read error. The limits of the CDR3 on the DNA are not certain, so only TCRdb's listed CDR3 is given. The chain is built from TRBV9 and TRBJ2-3; the listed D gene, TRBD1, was not tested against the DNA. The germline V gene encodes CDR1 SGDLS and CDR2 YYNGEE. The CDR3 spans 13 residues, counting both ends. The CDR3 here is CASGGGDRQGGNT.

V gene TRBV6-1 combines with J gene TRBJ2-5; 16 bases align to TRBD2. The CDR3 runs to 16 residues. V gave up 6 bases and J gave up 5 bases; unmatched junction bases: 6. Per the germline V gene, CDR1 is MNHNS and CDR2 is SASEGT. DNA of the CDR3: TGTGCCAGCAGCCTGGGACTAGCGGGAGGGTGGGAGACCCAGTACTTC. Translating gives CASSLGLAGGWETQYF.

The chain employs TRBV9 and TRBJ2-7, with 7 nucleotides matching TRBD1. Germline V gene lookup returns CDR1 SGDLS and CDR2 YYNGEE. V lost 0 bases, J lost 8 bases, and 14 bases stayed unmatched. The CDR3 loop spans 16 amino acids. CDR3 nucleotides: TGTGCCAGCAGCGTAGGGGGACAGAGCACAGGTACGCAGCAGTACGTC. It encodes CASSVGGQSTGTQQYV.

This clonotype was detected only once. J is TRBJ2-2 and V is TRBV2; 14 bases line up with TRBD2. The CDR3 consists of 16 residues. J lost 8 bases, V lost 10 bases, and 12 bases had no gene match. CDR1 is SNHLY, CDR2 FYNNEI, per germline. The CDR3 DNA reads TGTGCCACCACCCCTGGGACTAGCGGGGGATCGGGGGAGCTGTTTTTT. Protein product: CATTPGTSGGSGELFF.

To note about this clonotype: A read error may produce the germline difference seen at one junction end. This chain uses TRBV7-3 with TRBJ2-3; D is undetermined. The germline V gene encodes CDR1 SGHTA and CDR2 FQGTGA. The CDR3 sequence is 13 residues long. CDR3: CASGVDGTDKQYF. CDR3 sequence (DNA): TGTGCCAGCGGGGTAGATGGCACAGATAAGCAGTATTTT.

Remarks on this clonotype: Given the absence of the conserved phenylalanine or tryptophan at the CDR3 end, a read error is likely. It is unclear where the CDR3 begins or ends on the DNA, so no DNA is shown, and the CDR3 is as TCRdb lists it. The J gene is TRBJ2-7, the V gene TRBV2; TRBD1 is taken as the D call from the table, unchecked against the DNA. Looked up from germline, CDR1 is SNHLY and CDR2 is FYNNEI. Both ends counted, the CDR3 spans 15 residues. The CDR3 sequence is CASSEGGLHEQFLWP.

Concerning this clonotype itself: The germline gene is not matched at one end of the junction; a read error may be the cause. The V call is TRBV15, the J call TRBJ2-3; tentative D call: TRBD2 (6 bases). Germline V CDR1 and CDR2: LNHNV, YYDKDF (reference sequence). The CDR3 length is 14 residues. CDR3 loop: CASSKAGGPDTQYF. As DNA, the CDR3 is TGTGCCAGCAGCAAAGCGGGTGGTCCCGATACGCAGTATTTT.

The CDR3 DNA is TGCAGCGTCCTCGGGGGCAGGGCAGAGGATATGGGCTACACCTTC. Amino acids: CSVLGGRAEDMGYTF. The chain joins TRBV29-1 to TRBJ1-2, with D maybe TRBD1 (6 bases). V lost 6 bases and J lost 8, with 25 bases in between. The CDR3 is 15 residues long. Germline V CDR1 and CDR2: SQVTM, ANQGSEA.

Turning to this clonotype: The junction shows a germline mismatch at one end, possibly a read error. The rearrangement uses TRBV15 and TRBJ2-7, with D hard to call. The CDR3 extends over 14 amino acids. Per the germline V gene, CDR1 is LNHNV and CDR2 is YYDKDF (reference sequence). The CDR3 sequence: CASSTESGNAPLHF. CDR3 nucleotide sequence: TGTGCCAGCAGCACAGAGTCAGGCAATGCACCCCTGCACTTC. Looking up the rest from reference TRBV15 and TRBJ2-7 gives the full variable domain: DAMVIQNPRYQVTQFGKPVTLSCSQTLNHNVMYWYQQKSSQAPKLLFHYYDKDFNNEADTPDNFQSRRPNTSFCFLDIRSPGLGDTAMYLCASSTESGNAPLHFGPGTRLTVT.

This chain links TRBV15 with TRBJ2-5, with D tentatively TRBD1 or TRBD2 (5 bases each). CDR1 LNHNV and CDR2 YYDKDF come from the germline V gene (reference sequence). CDR3 size: 14 residues. Trimming took off 6 bases at V and 14 bases at J, with 25 bases between the two ends. CDR3 protein: CATRGPPEQATHYF. The CDR3 DNA reads as TGTGCCACCAGGGGACCTCCAGAGCAAGCGACGCACTACTTC.

The chain links TRBV20-1 to TRBJ1-2, with D possibly TRBD1 on 5 matching bases. V was trimmed by 0 bases and J by 3 bases, leaving 11 bases between them. The CDR3 has 14 amino acids. CDR1 DFQATT and CDR2 SNEGSKA come from the germline V gene (reference sequence). DNA of the CDR3: TGCAGTGCTAGAGACAGAGGGGTTGACTATGGCTACACCTTC. It is translated as CSARDRGVDYGYTF.

J is TRBJ2-7 and V is TRBV7-8; 8 nucleotides match TRBD2. V was clipped by 2 bases and J by 7 bases; unmatched bases: 16. Germline V gene sequence: CDR1 SGHVS, CDR2 FQNEAQ. The CDR3 is made up of 17 amino acids. CDR3 nucleotide sequence: TGTGCCAGCAGCTTACCGGGAGGGGCCGATACGCAGCATGAGCAGTACGTC. It is translated as CASSLPGGADTQHEQYV.

A remark on this clonotype: A junction boundary mismatches the germline segment, possibly from a read error. This chain uses TRBV15 with TRBJ2-3; D is undetermined. The CDR3 contains 14 residues. Germline V gene data show CDR1 as LNHNV and CDR2 as YYDKDF (reference sequence). The CDR3 nucleotides are TGTGCCACCGGCAAAGCCGGCGGTCAAGATACCCAGTATTTT. Its protein product is CATGKAGGQDTQYF.

The CDR3: CASSASRLQEEQYF. The CDR3 DNA follows: TGTGCCAGCAGCGCTAGCAGGTTGCAAGAGGAGCAGTACTTC. The chain employs TRBV2 and TRBJ2-5; D is possibly TRBD2 (5 bases). V was trimmed by 6 bases and J by 11 bases, leaving 22 bases between them. This CDR3 is built from 14 residues. Germline CDR1 reads SNHLY; CDR2 reads FYNNEI.

With respect to this clonotype: No conserved phenylalanine or tryptophan ends this CDR3, so it is likely a read error. The rearrangement joins TRBV7-9 to TRBJ2-3; either TRBD1 or TRBD2 may fit D (6 bases each). In germline, CDR1 is SEHNR, CDR2 FQNEAQ (reference sequence). The CDR3 totals 13 residues. This CDR3 reads CASRHGGRDAQYV. The CDR3 bases are TGTGCCAGCAGGCACGGGGGCAGAGATGCGCAGTATGTT.

Worth noting for this clonotype: The conserved phenylalanine or tryptophan is not found at the CDR3 terminus, so this likely reflects a read error. The DNA is omitted, as the CDR3 cannot be located on it reliably, and the CDR3 follows TCRdb's listing. The V call is TRBV2, the J call TRBJ2-3; the table gives TRBD1 as D, unverified against the DNA. Germline-derived CDR1 and CDR2 are SNHLY and FYNNEI. The CDR3 region is 13 residues in length, termini included. CDR3 loop: CASGDGGKNTPYL.

A word on this clonotype: A read error is likely, as this CDR3 ends without the conserved phenylalanine or tryptophan. No DNA is shown, since the ends of the CDR3 on it are uncertain; the CDR3 is the one TCRdb lists. The chain combines TRBV7-2 with TRBJ1-5; the DNA was not compared with TRBD1, the D call given in the table. In germline, CDR1 is SGHTA, CDR2 FQGNSA. The CDR3 is 13 residues long, counting both termini. The CDR3 loop is CASSYAGGEQYVG.